Sequencing of this TCR beta chain was carried out in a study of regulatory T cells in long-lasting Graves disease. Time point specified: newly diagnosed GD, antithyroid drugs for less than 3 months. With RNA extracted from PBMCs as input, the TCR library was made. This clonotype was recorded at least ten times. V was clipped by 6 bases and J by 14 bases, with 23 bases between them. The CDR3 has 14 residues. Building of the TCR beta libraries involved iRepertoire HTBI primers and Arm-PCR of CDR3 regions. TCRdb ran MiXCR on the multiplex PCR reads and lists one entry per CDR3 protein. The table has 380,000 or so distinct CDR3 sequences, under 20% seen once. The data also belong to a second study, concerning T cells in Graves' hyperthyroidism and ophthalmopathy.

The clonotype was recovered from a woman aged 18-29 years with Graves disease. The rearrangement links TRBV12-3 or TRBV12-4 to TRBJ2-1; D may match TRBD1 or TRBD2 (5 bases each). Sequencing was performed on peripheral blood mononuclear cells (PBMCs), taken at new diagnosis, from a patient treated with antithyroid drugs. CDR3 coding DNA: TGTGCCAGCAGCCGCGGCCACCAGGGATCGAGGGAGTTCTTC. Translating it yields CASSRGHQGSREFF.